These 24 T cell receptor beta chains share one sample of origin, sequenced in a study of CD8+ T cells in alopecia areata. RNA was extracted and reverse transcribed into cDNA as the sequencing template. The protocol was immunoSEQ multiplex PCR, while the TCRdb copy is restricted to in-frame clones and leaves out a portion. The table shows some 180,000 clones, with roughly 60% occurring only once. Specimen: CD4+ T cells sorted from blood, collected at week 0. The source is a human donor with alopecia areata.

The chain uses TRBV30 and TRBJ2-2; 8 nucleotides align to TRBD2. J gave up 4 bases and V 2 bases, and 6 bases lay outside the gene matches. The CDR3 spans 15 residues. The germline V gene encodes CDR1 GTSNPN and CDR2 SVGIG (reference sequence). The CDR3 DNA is TGTGCCTGGAGTAGTGCGGGGGGTCTCACCGGGGAGCTGTTTTTT. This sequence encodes CAWSSAGGLTGELFF.

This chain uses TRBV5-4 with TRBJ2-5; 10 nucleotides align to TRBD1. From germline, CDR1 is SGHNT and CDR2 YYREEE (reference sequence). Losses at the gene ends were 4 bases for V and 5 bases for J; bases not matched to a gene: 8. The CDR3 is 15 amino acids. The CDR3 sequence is CASSPRQGAGETQYF. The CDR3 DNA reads TGTGCCAGCAGCCCCCGACAGGGGGCGGGGGAGACCCAGTACTTC.

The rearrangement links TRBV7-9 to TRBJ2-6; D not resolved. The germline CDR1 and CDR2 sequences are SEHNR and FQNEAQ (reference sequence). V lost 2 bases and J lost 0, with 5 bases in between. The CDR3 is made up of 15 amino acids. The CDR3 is CASSLTASGANVLTF. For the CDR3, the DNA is TGTGCCAGCAGCTTAACGGCCTCTGGGGCCAACGTCCTGACTTTC.

DNA for the CDR3: TGTGCCTGGAGTCGCCGACAGGACCTGGGGAAGACCCAGTACTTC. Encoded protein: CAWSRRQDLGKTQYF. This chain links TRBV30 with TRBJ2-5, with a possible D match to TRBD1 (6 bases). The CDR3 is 15 amino acids. The V gene's germline CDR1 is GTSNPN and CDR2 SVGIG (reference sequence). The germline V and J ends were trimmed by 2 bases and 6 bases, with 19 bases remaining between them.

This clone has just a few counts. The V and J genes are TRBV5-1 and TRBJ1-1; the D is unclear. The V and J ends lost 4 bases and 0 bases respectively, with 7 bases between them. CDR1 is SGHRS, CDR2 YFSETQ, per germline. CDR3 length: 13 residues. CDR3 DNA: TGCGCCAGCAGCGCCAGTTTGAACACTGAAGCTTTCTTT. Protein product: CASSASLNTEAFF.

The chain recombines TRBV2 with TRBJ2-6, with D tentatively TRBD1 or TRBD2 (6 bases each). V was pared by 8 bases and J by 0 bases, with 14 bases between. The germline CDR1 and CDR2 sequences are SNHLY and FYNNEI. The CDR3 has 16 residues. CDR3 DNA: TGTGCCAGCTGGGCGGGGACACGCTCTGGGGCCAACGTCCTGACTTTC. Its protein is CASWAGTRSGANVLTF.

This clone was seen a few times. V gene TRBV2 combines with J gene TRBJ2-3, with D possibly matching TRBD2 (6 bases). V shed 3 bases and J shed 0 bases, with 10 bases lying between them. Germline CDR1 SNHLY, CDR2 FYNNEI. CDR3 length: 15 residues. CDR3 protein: CASSDLGGSTDTQYF. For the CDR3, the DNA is TGTGCCAGCAGTGATCTCGGGGGTAGCACAGATACGCAGTATTTT. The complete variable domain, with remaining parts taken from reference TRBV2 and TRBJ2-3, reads EPEVTQTPSHQVTQMGQEVILRCVPISNHLYFYWYRQILGQKVEFLVSFYNNEISEKSEIFDDQFSVERPDGSNFTLKIRSTKLEDSAMYFCASSDLGGSTDTQYFGPGTRLTVL.

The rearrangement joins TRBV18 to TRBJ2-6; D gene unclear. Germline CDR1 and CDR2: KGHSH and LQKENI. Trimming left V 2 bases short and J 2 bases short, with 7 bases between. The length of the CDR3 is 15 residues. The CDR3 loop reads CASSPGRTGANVLTF. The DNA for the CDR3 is TGTGCCAGCTCACCAGGACGTACTGGGGCCAACGTCCTGACTTTC.

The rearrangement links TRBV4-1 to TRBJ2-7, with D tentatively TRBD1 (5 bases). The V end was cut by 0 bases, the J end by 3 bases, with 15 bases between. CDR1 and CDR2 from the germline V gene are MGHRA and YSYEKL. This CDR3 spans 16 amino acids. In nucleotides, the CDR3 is TGCGCCAGCAGCCAAGATCGGCAGGGCCGTCTCTACGAGCAGTACTTC. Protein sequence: CASSQDRQGRLYEQYF.

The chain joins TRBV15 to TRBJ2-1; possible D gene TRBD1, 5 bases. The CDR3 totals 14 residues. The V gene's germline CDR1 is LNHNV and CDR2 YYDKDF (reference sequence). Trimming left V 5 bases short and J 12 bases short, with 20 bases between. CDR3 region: CATSGLSQGLGQFF. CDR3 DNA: TGTGCCACCAGCGGCCTTTCCCAGGGCCTTGGGCAGTTCTTC.

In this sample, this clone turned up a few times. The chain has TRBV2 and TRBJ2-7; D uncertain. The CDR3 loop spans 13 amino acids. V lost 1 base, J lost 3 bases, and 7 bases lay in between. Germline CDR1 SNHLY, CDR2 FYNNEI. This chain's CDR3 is CASSEDGSYEQYF. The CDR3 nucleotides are TGTGCCAGCAGTGAAGATGGAAGCTACGAGCAGTACTTC.

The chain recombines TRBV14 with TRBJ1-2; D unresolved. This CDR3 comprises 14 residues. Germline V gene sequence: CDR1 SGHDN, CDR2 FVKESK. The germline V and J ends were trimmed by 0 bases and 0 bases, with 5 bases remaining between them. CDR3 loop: CASSQESTNYGYTF. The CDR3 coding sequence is TGTGCCAGCAGCCAAGAAAGTACTAACTATGGCTACACCTTC.

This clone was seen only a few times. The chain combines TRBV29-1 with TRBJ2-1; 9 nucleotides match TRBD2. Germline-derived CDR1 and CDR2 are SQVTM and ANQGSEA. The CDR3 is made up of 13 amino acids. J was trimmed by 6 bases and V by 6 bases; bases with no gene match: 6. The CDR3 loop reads CSVAAGGRNEQFF. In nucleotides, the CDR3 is TGCAGCGTCGCGGCGGGGGGGCGCAATGAGCAGTTCTTC.

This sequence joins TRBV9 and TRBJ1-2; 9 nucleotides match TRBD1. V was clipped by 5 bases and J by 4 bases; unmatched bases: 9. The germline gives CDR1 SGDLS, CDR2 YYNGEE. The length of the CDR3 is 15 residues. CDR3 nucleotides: TGTGCCAGCAGTGCCCGGGACAGGGACGTCTATGGCTACACCTTC. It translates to CASSARDRDVYGYTF. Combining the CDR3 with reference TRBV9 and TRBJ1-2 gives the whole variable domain DSGVTQTPKHLITATGQRVTLRCSPRSGDLSVYWYQQSLDQGLQFLIQYYNGEERAKGNILERFSAQQFPDLHSELNLSSLELGDSALYFCASSARDRDVYGYTFGSGTRLTVV.

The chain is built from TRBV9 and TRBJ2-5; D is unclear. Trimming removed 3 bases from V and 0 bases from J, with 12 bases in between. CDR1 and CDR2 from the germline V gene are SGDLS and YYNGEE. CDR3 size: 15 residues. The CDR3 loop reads CASSAFAANQETQYF. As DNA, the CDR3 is TGTGCCAGCAGCGCCTTCGCTGCTAACCAAGAGACCCAGTACTTC.

Here the CDR3 DNA reads TGTGCCAGCAGTAACCGCTGGGGAGATGGAAACACCATATATTTT. This encodes CASSNRWGDGNTIYF. This chain links TRBV6-5 with TRBJ1-3; D gene unclear. Germline CDR1 MNHEY, CDR2 SVGAGI. The CDR3 consists of 15 residues. V lost 5 bases and J lost 3, with 14 bases in between.

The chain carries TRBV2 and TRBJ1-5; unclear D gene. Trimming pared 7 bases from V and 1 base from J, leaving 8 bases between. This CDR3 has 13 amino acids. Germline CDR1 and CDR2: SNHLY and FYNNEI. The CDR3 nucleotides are TGTGCCAGCATGGTCCGGAGCAATCAGCCCCAGCATTTT. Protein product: CASMVRSNQPQHF.

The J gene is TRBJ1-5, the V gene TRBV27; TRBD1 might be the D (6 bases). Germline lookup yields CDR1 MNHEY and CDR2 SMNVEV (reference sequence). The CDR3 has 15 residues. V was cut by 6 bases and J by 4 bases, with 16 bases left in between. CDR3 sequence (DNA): TGTGCCAGCAGCGAATTAACAGGGCAGAATCAGCCCCAGCATTTT. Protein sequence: CASSELTGQNQPQHF.

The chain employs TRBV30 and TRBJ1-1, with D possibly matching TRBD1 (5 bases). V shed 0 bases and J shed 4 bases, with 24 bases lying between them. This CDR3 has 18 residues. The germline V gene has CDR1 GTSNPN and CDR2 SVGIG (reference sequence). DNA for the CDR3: TGTGCCTGGAGTGTAATAGAGCAGGGCCCCTTTTTTGGCACTGAAGCTTTCTTT. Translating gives CAWSVIEQGPFFGTEAFF. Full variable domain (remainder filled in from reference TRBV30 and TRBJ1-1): SQTIHQWPATLVQPVGSPLSLECTVEGTSNPNLYWYRQAAGRGLQLLFYSVGIGQISSEVPQNLSASRPQDRQFILSSKKLLLSDSGFYLCAWSVIEQGPFFGTEAFFGQGTRLTVV.

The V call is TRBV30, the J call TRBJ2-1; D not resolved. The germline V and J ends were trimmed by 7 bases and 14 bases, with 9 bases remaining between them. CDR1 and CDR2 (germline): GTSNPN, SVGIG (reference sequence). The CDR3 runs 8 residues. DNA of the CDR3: TGTGCCTTAAAACCGGAGTTCTTC. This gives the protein CALKPEFF.

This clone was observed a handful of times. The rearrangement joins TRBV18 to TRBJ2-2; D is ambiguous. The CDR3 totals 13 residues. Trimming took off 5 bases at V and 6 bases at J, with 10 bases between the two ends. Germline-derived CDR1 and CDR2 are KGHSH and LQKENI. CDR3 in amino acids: CASSAVVSGELFF. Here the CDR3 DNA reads TGTGCCAGCTCAGCCGTGGTTTCCGGGGAGCTGTTTTTT.

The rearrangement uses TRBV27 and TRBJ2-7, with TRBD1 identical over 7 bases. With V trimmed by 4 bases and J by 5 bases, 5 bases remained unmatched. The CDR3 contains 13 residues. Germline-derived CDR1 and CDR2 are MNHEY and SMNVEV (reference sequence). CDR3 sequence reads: CASSSPDRDEQYF. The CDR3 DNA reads TGTGCCAGCAGTTCACCAGACAGGGACGAGCAGTACTTC.

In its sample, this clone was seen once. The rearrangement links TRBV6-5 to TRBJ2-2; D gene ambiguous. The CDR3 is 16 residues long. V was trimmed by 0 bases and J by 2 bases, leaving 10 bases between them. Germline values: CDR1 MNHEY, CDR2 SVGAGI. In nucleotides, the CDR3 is TGTGCCAGCAGTTACTCGAGCCTCCTCAACACCGGGGAGCTGTTTTTT. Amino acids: CASSYSSLLNTGELFF.

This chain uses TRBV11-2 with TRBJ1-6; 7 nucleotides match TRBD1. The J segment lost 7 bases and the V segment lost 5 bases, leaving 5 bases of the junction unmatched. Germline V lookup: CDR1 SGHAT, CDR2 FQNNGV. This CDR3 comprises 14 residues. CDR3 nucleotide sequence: TGTGCCAGCAGCCGACAGGGTCAGAATTCACCCCTCCACTTT. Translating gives CASSRQGQNSPLHF.